Presented here are 8 T cell receptor beta chains from one specimen sequenced in a study of shared clonotypes between healthy human individuals. Produced via immunoSEQ multiplex PCR; TCRdb's table is partial and in-frame only. Here the sample spans about 490,000 clones, 76% being singletons. Sequencing input: PBMCs. The receptors derive from a woman in her thirties or forties in good health. Some clones in this sample may be carry-over from other donors' samples.

This rearrangement joins TRBV4-1 to TRBJ1-5, with D perhaps matching TRBD1 (6 bases). The CDR3 totals 15 residues. Between the trimmed V and J ends, which lost 5 bases and 3 bases, there was a span of 14 bases. Germline V CDR1 and CDR2: MGHRA, YSYEKL. CDR3 coding DNA: TGCGCCAGCAGCTATCTAACAGGGTCCAATCAGCCCCAGCATTTT. Translating gives CASSYLTGSNQPQHF.

The V and J genes are TRBV5-1 and TRBJ1-3; D gene uncertain. Germline CDR1 reads SGHRS; CDR2 reads YFSETQ. This CDR3 comprises 12 residues. The V and J ends lost 3 bases and 1 base respectively, with 2 bases between them. The CDR3 protein is CASSYSGNTIYF. The CDR3 DNA is TGCGCCAGCAGCTATTCTGGAAACACCATATATTTT.

J is TRBJ2-3 and V is TRBV7-8; 13 bases align to TRBD2. Germline loops: CDR1 SGHVS, CDR2 FQNEAQ. The CDR3 is 16 residues long. Trimming at V came to 5 bases and at J to 5 bases, leaving 7 bases not matched to a gene. CDR3 in DNA: TGTGCCAGCAGCCCCAGGACTAGCGGGAGTGGAGATACGCAGTATTTT. The encoded protein is CASSPRTSGSGDTQYF.

This chain uses TRBV18 with TRBJ2-1; 8 bases align to TRBD2. This CDR3 region has 18 residues. Trimming cost V 4 bases and J 0 bases; bases outside gene matches: 11. Germline CDR1 is KGHSH and CDR2 is LQKENI. This CDR3 reads CASSRSSGNAPSYNEQFF. CDR3 DNA: TGTGCCAGCTCACGCAGTAGCGGGAACGCTCCCTCCTACAATGAGCAGTTCTTC.

J is TRBJ2-1 and V is TRBV28; D call uncertain. Per the germline V gene, CDR1 is MDHEN and CDR2 is SYDVKM. The CDR3 length is 13 residues. Trimming took 3 bases from V and 9 from J, leaving 12 bases between them. In nucleotides, the CDR3 is TGTGCCAGCAGTTTCGGAGAATTCGGTGAGCAGTTCTTC. Translated, it gives CASSFGEFGEQFF.

The V call is TRBV19, the J call TRBJ1-2, with D uncertain. In germline, CDR1 is LNHDA, CDR2 SQIVND (reference sequence). The CDR3 runs to 17 residues. Trimming stripped 5 bases from V and 4 bases from J, with 23 bases between. CDR3 in amino acids: CASSLRSTRLHSYGYTF. The CDR3, as DNA: TGTGCCAGTAGTTTAAGGTCCACGAGACTCCATTCCTATGGCTACACCTTC.

V is TRBV6-1 and J is TRBJ1-1; the D is unclear. CDR3 length equals 11 residues. V lost 6 bases and J 6 bases, leaving 8 bases between the germline ends. CDR1 and CDR2 (germline): MNHNS, SASEGT. The CDR3 DNA is TGTGCCAGCAGCAGATATGCTGAAGCTTTCTTT. This translates into CASSRYAEAFF.

In DNA form, the CDR3 reads TGTGCCATCAGCGACGGACAGGGAGAGGACAATGAGCAGTTCTTC. Its protein product is CAISDGQGEDNEQFF. V is TRBV10-3 and J is TRBJ2-1; 8 bases line up with TRBD1. Germline CDR1 reads ENHRY; CDR2 reads SYGVKD. Trimming at V came to 6 bases and at J to 5 bases, leaving 9 bases not matched to a gene. The CDR3 runs 15 residues.